These T cell receptor beta chains were read from a single sample in a study of T cell changes during pregnancy in multiple sclerosis. TCRdb's table, derived via immunoSEQ multiplex PCR, lists solely in-frame clones and lacks some. The table has approximately 20,000 clones, 88% seen once; the top ten hold 4.5% to 6%. Sequences were derived from CD8+ T cells from peripheral blood mononuclear cells, sampled after pregnancy. Receptors originate from a female donor in good health, enrolled as a control in a pregnancy study. The CDR3 runs from the conserved cysteine through the conserved F or W. D genes are given only for firm matches. Expanded clones get a size class; other rows say once, few or many, or leave the size out.

TRBV11-1	-	TRBJ2-7	-	TGTGCCAGCGCCCTGTCTCAGGATTACGAGCAGTACTTC	CASALSQDYEQYF
TRBV6-4	TRBD2	TRBJ2-7	-	TGTGCCAGCAGTGACGGGAGGGGCGGGGGGCCACGGAACGAGCAGTACTTC	CASSDGRGGGPRNEQYF
TRBV5-6	TRBD1	TRBJ1-6	-	TGTGCCAGCAGCTTCGGGACAGATCGTTCACCCCTCCACTTT	CASSFGTDRSPLHF
TRBV2	TRBD1	TRBJ1-5	few	TGTGCCAGCAGCCTGGACAGGGGCAATCAGCCCCAGCATTTT	CASSLDRGNQPQHF
TRBV5-1	TRBD2	TRBJ2-3	once	TGCGCCAGCAGCACGATCGGCATAGCGGGGGGGCTGCTCACAGATACGCAGTATTTT	CASSTIGIAGGLLTDTQYF
TRBV12-5	TRBD1	TRBJ1-2	-	TGTGCTAGTGGGAACCAGAACAGGGGTTACGGTGGCTACACCTTC	CASGNQNRGYGGYTF
TRBV14	-	TRBJ2-5	-	TGTGCCAGCAGCCAAGAGGATCCTGTCGTCAGGGGCAGGGAGACCCAGTACTTC	CASSQEDPVVRGRETQYF
TRBV7-9	-	TRBJ2-7	-	TGTGCCAGCACAGGGGGGTCCGAGCAGTACTTC	CASTGGSEQYF
TRBV4-3	TRBD2	TRBJ2-3	once	TGCGCCAGCAGCCAAGCTTTTAGCGGGGGGGCCAGGACAGATACGCAGTATTTT	CASSQAFSGGARTDTQYF
TRBV9	-	TRBJ2-5	-	TGTGCCAGCAATGGAGGGGGCGCCGGGGAGACCCAGTACTTC	CASNGGGAGETQYF
TRBV7-3	TRBD1	TRBJ1-2	-	TGTGCCAGCAGCTCCACGCCCGGGACAGGGCTTGGAGATGGCTACACCTTC	CASSSTPGTGLGDGYTF
TRBV13	-	TRBJ1-1	-	TGTGCCAGCAGCTACACAGGGATGGGGTTTGACGCTGAAGCTTTCTTT	CASSYTGMGFDAEAFF
TRBV5-5	-	TRBJ1-1	few	TGTGCCAGCAGTTACGACAGTGAAGCTTTCTTT	CASSYDSEAFF
TRBV5-6	TRBD1	TRBJ1-2	-	TGTGCCAGCAGTTGGACAGGGGAGAGATATGGCTACACCTTC	CASSWTGERYGYTF
TRBV27	-	TRBJ1-5	-	TGTGCCAGCAGTTTATACCCGGGGTGGGATCAGCCCCAGCATTTT	CASSLYPGWDQPQHF
TRBV25-1	TRBD1	TRBJ2-7	-	TGTGCCAGCACCGGGACAGGGAGGTACGAGCAGTACTTC	CASTGTGRYEQYF
TRBV4-1	-	TRBJ2-3	-	TGCGCCAGCAGCCAAGGAAGCCTTGATCCGCAGTATTTT	CASSQGSLDPQYF
TRBV14	-	TRBJ2-7	-	TGTGCCAGCAGCCAAGGCAGATTCTCCTACGAGCAGTACTTC	CASSQGRFSYEQYF
TRBV4-1	-	TRBJ1-1	-	TGCGCCAGCAGTCAAGGGTCGGGCACTGAAGCTTTCTTT	CASSQGSGTEAFF
TRBV7-2	-	TRBJ2-7	-	TGTGCCAGCAGCTTTCCGGGGCGGGGGCGCTACGAGCAGTACTTC	CASSFPGRGRYEQYF
TRBV6-6	TRBD1	TRBJ2-5	-	TGTGCCAGCAGCACGACCACAGGGGAAGAGACCCAGTACTTC	CASSTTTGEETQYF
TRBV7-8	TRBD1	TRBJ1-5	-	TGTGCCAGCAGCCCGGAGACAGGGGGCTTGGGTAATCAGCCCCAGCATTTT	CASSPETGGLGNQPQHF
TRBV19	TRBD1	TRBJ2-7	-	TGTGCCAGTAGTATAGCCGACAGGGGTACTATCTACGAGCAGTACTTC	CASSIADRGTIYEQYF
TRBV11-1	-	TRBJ2-4	-	TGTGCCAGCAGCCAAAGAGTTTCGGGGGTGTTAGACATTCAGTACTTC	CASSQRVSGVLDIQYF
TRBV7-9	-	TRBJ2-7	-	TGTGCCAGCAGCTTAGGCGATAGAGGCCACGAGCAGTACTTC	CASSLGDRGHEQYF